The clone carrying this TCR beta chain was observed a few times. Antigen unknown. This record belongs to a study of CD8 T cells in ankylosing spondylitis. Whole-study results and caveats: Reportedly, matched ankylosing spondylitis synovial fluid was significantly enriched for disease-linked clones. Among TCR beta sequences, a motif of under ten highly homologous variants appeared characteristic of ankylosing spondylitis blood.

A quantitative 5'-RACE method, one with molecular barcodes, was used to make TCR beta libraries. Each CDR3 protein gets one entry after TCRdb re-called the 5' RACE reads with MiXCR. The table has about 800,000 distinct CDR3 sequences, over 9.5% seen once; the top ten hold just over 0.5%. The clonotype comes from a male donor with ankylosing spondylitis. Sequences were obtained from blood, either unsorted or a sorted T cell fraction (not recorded which).

CDR3 coding DNA: TGCGCCAGCAGCTTGGAAACGGGGTTAAACACCGGGGAGCTGTTTTTT. Protein: CASSLETGLNTGELFF. The chain uses TRBV5-1 and TRBJ2-2, with D perhaps matching TRBD2 (5 bases). Germline-derived CDR1 and CDR2 are SGHRS and YFSETQ. The CDR3 is 16 residues long. V shed 0 bases and J shed 2 bases, with 11 bases lying between them.